The next 11 T cell receptor beta chains were all read from a single sample in a study of T cells in Graves' hyperthyroidism and ophthalmopathy (dated by TCRdb to about 2019). Libraries were made using multiplex PCR. Instrument used: Illumina HiSeq 2000. Amplification of TCR beta CDR3 regions was carried out from RNA transcripts. A first-round RT-PCR of the TCR CDR3 used the HTBI primer set with the Qiagen OneStep RT-PCR kit. Using fastp trimming at Q25 and MiXCR clonotype assembly, TCRdb reanalyzed the public sequencing data and kept in-frame beta chains. Records with the same CDR3 protein are collapsed into one entry carrying the most frequent genes and DNA. The sample data list some 440,000 distinct CDR3 sequences, and roughly 14% of these were observed just once. Roughly an eighth of the sample comes from the top ten. The sequencing sample was made of blood. These receptors came from a woman aged 18-30 years with Graves' hyperthyroidism.

This clonotype was picked up a small number of times. The chain has TRBV7-3 and TRBJ1-1, with D possibly matching TRBD1 (5 bases). The CDR3 totals 13 residues. V lost 1 base to trimming and J lost 10 bases, with 13 bases between them. The germline CDR1 and CDR2 sequences are SGHTA and FQGTGA. This CDR3 reads CASSLRADTRAFF. The CDR3 DNA follows: TGTGCCAGCAGCTTAAGGGCGGACACCAGAGCTTTCTTT.

The gene calls are TRBV6-1 and TRBJ2-7; D gene unclear. The CDR3 spans 11 residues. Germline V gene sequence: CDR1 MNHNS, CDR2 SASEGT. With 4 bases removed from V and 6 bases from J, the gap between germline ends came to 7 bases. The CDR3 DNA reads TGTGCCAGCAGTGCGGTGAGCGAGCAGTACTTC. It codes for CASSAVSEQYF.

This clonotype has at least ten counts. The J gene is TRBJ1-1, the V gene TRBV6-6; tentative D call: TRBD1 (5 bases). V lost 0 bases to trimming and J lost 0 bases, with 8 bases between them. This CDR3 contains 15 residues. Germline V CDR1 and CDR2: MNHNY, SVGAGI (reference sequence). CDR3 residues: CASSYSGQMNTEAFF. Written as DNA, the CDR3 is TGTGCCAGCAGTTACTCGGGGCAGATGAACACTGAAGCTTTCTTT.

The table lists this clonotype with many counts. J is TRBJ2-1 and V is TRBV7-2, with D possibly matching TRBD2 (6 bases). This CDR3 has 16 amino acids. V was shortened by 5 bases and J by 0 bases, with 14 bases between the two germline ends. Germline V gene lookup returns CDR1 SGHTA and CDR2 FQGNSA. CDR3 DNA sequence: TGTGCCAGCAGCCGAGGTAGCGGTCGCTCCTACAATGAGCAGTTCTTC. Translated: CASSRGSGRSYNEQFF.

This clonotype was detected only a few times. The V call is TRBV11-2, the J call TRBJ2-1; 8 bases are a match to TRBD1. The CDR3 spans 18 residues. Germline lookup yields CDR1 SGHAT and CDR2 FQNNGV. The junction had 17 bases not matched to a gene; V was cut back by 5 bases and J by 5 bases. For the CDR3, the DNA is TGTGCCAGCAGCCTTGTCCTTGCCCACCTGACAGGGGACAATGAGCAGTTCTTC. Amino acid sequence: CASSLVLAHLTGDNEQFF.

At least ten counts were recorded for this clonotype. The CDR3 sequence is CASSLAGAETGELFF. The CDR3 coding sequence is TGTGCCAGCAGCTTGGCTGGGGCGGAGACCGGGGAGCTGTTTTTT. The chain couples TRBV5-5 to TRBJ2-2, with D possibly being TRBD1 (5 bases). This CDR3 comprises 15 residues. Germline loops: CDR1 SGHKS, CDR2 YYEKEE (reference sequence). V was shortened by 0 bases and J by 5 bases, with 11 bases between the two germline ends. The complete variable domain, with remaining parts taken from reference TRBV5-5 and TRBJ2-2, reads DAGVTQSPTHLIKTRGQQVTLRCSPISGHKSVSWYQQVLGQGPQFIFQYYEKEERGRGNFPDRFSARQFPNYSSELNVNALLLGDSALYLCASSLAGAETGELFFGEGSRLTVL.

This clonotype was seen repeatedly, ten times or more. The chain joins TRBV9 to TRBJ2-1; no definite D call. The CDR3 runs 14 residues. Looked up from germline, CDR1 is SGDLS and CDR2 is YYNGEE. V lost 0 bases and J lost 1, with 5 bases in between. CDR3 loop: CASSVVLSYNEQFF. The DNA for the CDR3 is TGTGCCAGCAGCGTAGTACTATCCTACAATGAGCAGTTCTTC.

There are many counts of this clonotype. This chain links TRBV2 with TRBJ1-2; D not resolved. With 8 bases removed from V and 4 bases from J, the gap between germline ends came to 8 bases. The CDR3 runs 11 residues. Germline CDR1 SNHLY, CDR2 FYNNEI. The CDR3 spells CASGELYGYTF. CDR3 nucleotides: TGTGCCAGCGGCGAACTCTATGGCTACACCTTC.

The genes are TRBV10-3 and TRBJ1-2; D not certain. Trimming took 6 bases from V and 3 from J, leaving 23 bases between them. Germline V gives CDR1 ENHRY, CDR2 SYGVKD. The length of the CDR3 is 17 residues. The CDR3 nucleotides are TGTGCCATCAGCACCGAGAATAAGGGCCCGTTAGACTATGGCTACACCTTC. Amino acid sequence: CAISTENKGPLDYGYTF.

This clonotype has a count of ten or more. The genes are TRBV28 and TRBJ2-5; 10 bases fit TRBD2. V lost 5 bases, J lost 2 bases, and 8 bases stayed unmatched. This CDR3 has 16 amino acids. Germline V gene lookup returns CDR1 MDHEN and CDR2 SYDVKM. The CDR3 is CASSPFSGRLQETQYF. CDR3 DNA: TGTGCCAGCAGTCCCTTTAGCGGGAGGCTACAAGAGACCCAGTACTTC.

At least ten counts were recorded for this clonotype. The CDR3 sequence is CARDRDPRGYTF. The DNA of the CDR3 is TGTGCCAGGGACAGGGACCCTCGGGGCTACACCTTC. V is TRBV2 and J is TRBJ1-2, with 8 bases aligning to TRBD1. The CDR3 length is 12 residues. Germline assignment: CDR1 SNHLY and CDR2 FYNNEI. Trimming cost V 9 bases and J 8 bases; bases outside gene matches: 8.